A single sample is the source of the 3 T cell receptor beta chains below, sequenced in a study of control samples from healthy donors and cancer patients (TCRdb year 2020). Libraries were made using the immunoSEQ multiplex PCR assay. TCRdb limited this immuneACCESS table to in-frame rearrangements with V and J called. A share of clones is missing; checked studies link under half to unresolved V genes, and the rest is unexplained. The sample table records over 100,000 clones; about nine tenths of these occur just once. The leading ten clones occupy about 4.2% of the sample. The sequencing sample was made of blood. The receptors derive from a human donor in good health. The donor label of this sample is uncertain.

The CDR3, as DNA: TGCAGCGTCCCGACAAGCAACTATGGCTACACCTTC. Translating gives CSVPTSNYGYTF. The J gene is TRBJ1-2, the V gene TRBV29-1; D ambiguous. Between the trimmed V and J ends, which lost 6 bases and 2 bases, there was a span of 10 bases. Germline V gives CDR1 SQVTM, CDR2 ANQGSEA. The CDR3 sequence is 12 residues long. The whole variable domain, remainder taken from reference TRBV29-1 and TRBJ1-2, is SAVISQKPSRDICQRGTSLTIQCQVDSQVTMMFWYRQQPGQSLTLIATANQGSEATYESGFVIDKFPISRPNLTFSTLTVSNMSPEDSSIYLCSVPTSNYGYTFGSGTRLTVV.

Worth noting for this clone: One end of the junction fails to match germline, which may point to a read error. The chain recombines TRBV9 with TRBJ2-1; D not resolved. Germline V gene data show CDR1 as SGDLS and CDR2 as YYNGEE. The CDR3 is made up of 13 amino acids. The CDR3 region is CAGSAPVYNEQFF. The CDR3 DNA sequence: TGTGCCGGCAGCGCCCCCGTCTACAATGAGCAGTTCTTC.

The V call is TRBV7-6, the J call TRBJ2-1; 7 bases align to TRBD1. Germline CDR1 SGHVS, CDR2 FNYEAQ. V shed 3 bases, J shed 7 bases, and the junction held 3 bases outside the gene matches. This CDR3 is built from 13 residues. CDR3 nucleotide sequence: TGTGCCAGCAGCTTCCGGGACAGAAATGAGCAGTTCTTC. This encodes CASSFRDRNEQFF.